The following is a TCR beta chain sequence with its context. Its binding antigen is unknown. Base qualities are missing; no much larger clone stands one base away. This sample is part of a study of cytomegalovirus exposure and HLA in healthy donors (dated by TCRdb to the late 2010s). In the study overall: According to a later analysis, one platform produced both the 120 validation repertoires and the 666 repertoires of the first cohort. Besides the first cohort of under 700 subjects, a separate validation cohort made up of roughly 130 different subjects was used. To predict cytomegalovirus infection status, the study brought together high-throughput TCR immunosequencing, statistical association of individual TCRs with disease status, and machine learning. The study aimed to test whether cataloging public T cell receptors could reveal signatures of past pathogen exposure.

Donors formed part of the validation cohort, which comprised over a hundred subjects and was distinct from the first cohort of 670 or so subjects. The junction shows trimming of 2 bases on V and 14 bases on J, and the gene matches do not reach 4 bases of it. Including cysteine and phenylalanine, the CDR3 has 11 amino acids. Only the CDR3 portion is preserved as DNA: 33 bases, with reading frame beginning at the first base. CDR1 and CDR2 (SGHRS, YFSETQ) derive from the germline V gene. The investigation overall reported the following: Of the cluster scores, approximately 95% were above 0 in a later analysis, which found that TCRs clustered in the first cohort also tended to co-occur in the approximately 130 validation repertoires. A few of the identified cytomegalovirus-associated TCR beta chains were confirmed in vitro to be specific for cytomegalovirus antigens. Most TCR sequences were observed very rarely across donors, whereas some public TCRs were present in many individuals. In the study, roughly 160 TCR beta chains were listed as associated with cytomegalovirus. It was suggested by the authors that the approach could potentially be generalized to other disease states and immunological phenotypes. The classifier was reported to diagnose cytomegalovirus status with high specificity and sensitivity in both the original and validation cohorts. The validation cohort had no HLA typing available for a later analysis, so co-occurrence within that cohort was assessed over all 130 or so repertoires.

The method behind the library was the immunoSEQ multiplex PCR assay. In the original analysis: A statistical classification framework was built for diagnosing cytomegalovirus status from the catalog of TCR beta chain sequences. As stored in TCRdb, this immuneACCESS dataset retains in-frame rearrangements with V and J assigned. A fraction of the clones does not appear; measured against another copy, unresolved V genes explain less than half of the discrepancy, and the remainder lacks a known reason. The D gene and trimming were derived from the DNA, and the V and J assignments and clone size from that table. For this sample there are fewer than 120,000 clones; approximately 87% appear just once. Over 1.3% of the sample comes from the top ten.

The receptor chain draws on TRBV5-1 and TRBJ2-1, with 7 central nucleotides matching TRBD1. The sequencing sample was made of PBMCs. This sequence was found in a woman in her twenties or thirties in good health and CMV-seropositive. The DNA reads TGCGCCAGCAGCTTAACAGGGGTTGAGTTCTTC. This translates into CASSLTGVEFF.